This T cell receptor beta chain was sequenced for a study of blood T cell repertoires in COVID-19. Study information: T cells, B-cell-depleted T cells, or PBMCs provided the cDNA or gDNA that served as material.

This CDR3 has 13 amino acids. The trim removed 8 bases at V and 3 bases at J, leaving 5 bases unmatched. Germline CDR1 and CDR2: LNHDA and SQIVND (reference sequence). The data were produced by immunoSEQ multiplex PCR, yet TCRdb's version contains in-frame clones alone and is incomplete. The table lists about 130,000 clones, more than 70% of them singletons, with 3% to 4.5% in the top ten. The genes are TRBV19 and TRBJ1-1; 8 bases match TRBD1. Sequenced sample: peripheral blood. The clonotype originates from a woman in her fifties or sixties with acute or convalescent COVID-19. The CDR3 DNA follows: TGTGCCAGTGCCGGACAGGGCGACACTGAAGCTTTCTTT. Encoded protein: CASAGQGDTEAFF.